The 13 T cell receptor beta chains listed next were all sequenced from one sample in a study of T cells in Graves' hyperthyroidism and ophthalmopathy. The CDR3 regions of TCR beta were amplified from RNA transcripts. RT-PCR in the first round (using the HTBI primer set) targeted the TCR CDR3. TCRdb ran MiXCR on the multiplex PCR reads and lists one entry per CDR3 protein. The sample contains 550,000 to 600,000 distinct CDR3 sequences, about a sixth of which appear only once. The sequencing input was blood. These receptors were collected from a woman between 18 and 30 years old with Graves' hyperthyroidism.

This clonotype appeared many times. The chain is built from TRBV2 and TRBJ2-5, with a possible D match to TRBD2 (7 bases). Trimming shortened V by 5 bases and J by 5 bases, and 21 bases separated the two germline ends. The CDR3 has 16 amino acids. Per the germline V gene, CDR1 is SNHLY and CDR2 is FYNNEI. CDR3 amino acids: CASSPRFSGQGETQYF. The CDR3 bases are TGTGCCAGCAGTCCCCGTTTTAGCGGGCAGGGGGAGACCCAGTACTTC.

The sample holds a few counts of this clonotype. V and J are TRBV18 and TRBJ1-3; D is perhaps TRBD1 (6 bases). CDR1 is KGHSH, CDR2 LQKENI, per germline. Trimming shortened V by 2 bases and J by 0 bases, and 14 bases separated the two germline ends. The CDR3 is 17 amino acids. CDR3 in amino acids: CASSPNGGHLSGNTIYF. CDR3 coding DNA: TGTGCCAGCTCACCAAATGGGGGCCATCTCTCTGGAAACACCATATATTTT.

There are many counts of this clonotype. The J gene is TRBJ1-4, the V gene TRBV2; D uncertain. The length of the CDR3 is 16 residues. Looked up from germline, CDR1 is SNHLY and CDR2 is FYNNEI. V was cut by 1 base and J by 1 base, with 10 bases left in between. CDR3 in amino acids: CASSEDAPGTNEKLFF. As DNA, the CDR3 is TGTGCCAGCAGTGAAGATGCCCCGGGAACTAATGAAAAACTGTTTTTT.

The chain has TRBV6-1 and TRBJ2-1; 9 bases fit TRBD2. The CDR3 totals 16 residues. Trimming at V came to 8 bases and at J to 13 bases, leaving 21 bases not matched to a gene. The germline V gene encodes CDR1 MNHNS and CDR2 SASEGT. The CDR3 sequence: CASPRNSGSFKKTQFF. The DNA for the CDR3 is TGTGCCAGCCCAAGGAATAGCGGGAGTTTTAAGAAGACCCAGTTCTTC.

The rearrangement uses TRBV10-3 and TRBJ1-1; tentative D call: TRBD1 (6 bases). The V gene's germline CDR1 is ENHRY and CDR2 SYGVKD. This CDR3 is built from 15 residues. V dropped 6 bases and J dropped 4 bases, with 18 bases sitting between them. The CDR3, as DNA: TGTGCCATCAGGGGGGGCCTGGCGCTGGGCACTGAAGCTTTCTTT. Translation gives CAIRGGLALGTEAFF.

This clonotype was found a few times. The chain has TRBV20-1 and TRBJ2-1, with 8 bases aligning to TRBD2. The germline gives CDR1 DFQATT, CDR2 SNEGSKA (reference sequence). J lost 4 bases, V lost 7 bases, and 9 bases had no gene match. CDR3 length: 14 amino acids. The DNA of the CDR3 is TGCAGTGTCCAAGGCCAGCGGGAGTACAATGAGCAGTTCTTC. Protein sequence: CSVQGQREYNEQFF.

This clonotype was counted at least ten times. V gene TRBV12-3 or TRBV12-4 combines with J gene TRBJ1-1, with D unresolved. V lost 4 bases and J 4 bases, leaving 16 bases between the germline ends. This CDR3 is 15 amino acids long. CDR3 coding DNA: TGTGCCAGCAGTTCCCACCGTGGCTTTCTCACTGAAGCTTTCTTT. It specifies CASSSHRGFLTEAFF.

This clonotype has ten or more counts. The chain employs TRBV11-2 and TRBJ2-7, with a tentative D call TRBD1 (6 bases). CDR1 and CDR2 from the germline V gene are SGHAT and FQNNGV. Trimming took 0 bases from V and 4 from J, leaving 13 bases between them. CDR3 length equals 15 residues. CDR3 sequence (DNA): TGTGCCAGCAGCTTAGATGTTTCAGGGGTGTACGAGCAGTACTTC. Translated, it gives CASSLDVSGVYEQYF.

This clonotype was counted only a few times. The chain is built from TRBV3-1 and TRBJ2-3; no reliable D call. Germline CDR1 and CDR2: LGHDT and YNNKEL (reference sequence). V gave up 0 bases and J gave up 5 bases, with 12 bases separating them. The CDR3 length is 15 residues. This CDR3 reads CASSQDPPRVDTQYF. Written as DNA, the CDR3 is TGTGCCAGCAGCCAAGATCCTCCTAGGGTAGATACGCAGTATTTT.

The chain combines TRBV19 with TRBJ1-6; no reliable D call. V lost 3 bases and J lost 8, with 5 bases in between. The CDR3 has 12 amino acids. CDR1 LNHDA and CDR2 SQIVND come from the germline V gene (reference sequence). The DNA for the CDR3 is TGTGCCAGTAGTATCGGGGATTCACCCCTCCACTTT. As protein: CASSIGDSPLHF.

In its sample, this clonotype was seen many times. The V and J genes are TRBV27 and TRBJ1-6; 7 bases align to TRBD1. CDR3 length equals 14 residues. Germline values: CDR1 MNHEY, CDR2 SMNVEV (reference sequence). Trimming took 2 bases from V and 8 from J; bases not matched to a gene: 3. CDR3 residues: CASSLDRAHSPLHF. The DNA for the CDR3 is TGTGCCAGCAGTTTAGACAGGGCTCATTCACCCCTCCACTTT.

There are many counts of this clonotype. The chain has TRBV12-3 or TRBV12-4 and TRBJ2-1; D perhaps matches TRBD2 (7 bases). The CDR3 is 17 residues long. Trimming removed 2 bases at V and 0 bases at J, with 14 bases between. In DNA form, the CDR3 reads TGTGCCAGCAGTTTATGGGGGGGGCAGAGCTCCTACAATGAGCAGTTCTTC. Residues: CASSLWGGQSSYNEQFF.

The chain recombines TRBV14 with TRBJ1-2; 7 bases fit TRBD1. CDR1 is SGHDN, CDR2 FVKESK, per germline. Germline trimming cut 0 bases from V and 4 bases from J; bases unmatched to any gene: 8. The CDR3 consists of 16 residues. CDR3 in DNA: TGTGCCAGCAGCCAAGATTCTCCAGGGGGTTTCTATGGCTACACCTTC. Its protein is CASSQDSPGGFYGYTF.